This T cell receptor beta chain stems from a study of lymphopenia after photon versus proton radiotherapy (dated by TCRdb to between 2018 and 2021). About the investigation overall: Photon and proton radiation therapy were compared by the study for their immunological effects in patients with gastrointestinal tumors who developed high-grade lymphopenia. The goal of the study was to characterize the differences between the two radiation modalities in how they affect the immune system. The cohort comprised roughly 20 patients with gastrointestinal tumors who received either photon or proton therapy and then developed lymphopenia. Overall study results and their limits: Across the cohort, among patients who died, a greater drop in TCR diversity after the nadir was inversely correlated with overall survival time. After the lymphocyte count nadir, oligoclonal expansion, especially of CD8+ Temra cells, was observed in photon-treated repertoires, and the drop in diversity was driven by this expansion. The survival association was assessed only in patients who died, and better survival with proton therapy was presented by the authors as a possibility rather than a demonstrated result. Proton-treated patients stayed relatively stable during treatment, while photon-treated patients lost naive T cells and TCR diversity and gained effector/memory populations.

Per the germline V gene, SGHTA is the CDR1 and FQGNSA is the CDR2. Trimming at the junction amounts to 1 base on V and 3 bases on J, and the germline ends lie 6 bases apart. There are 13 amino acids in the CDR3, from cysteine to phenylalanine inclusive. Left in the record is the CDR3 DNA by itself, 39 bases read in frame from the first base. This clone was counted a single time. Its antigen is unknown. The input lacks base qualities; no much larger clone sits a single base away. The library was built by means of the immunoSEQ multiplex PCR assay. T cell repertoires were profiled with deep sequencing of rearranged TCR beta loci together with multiparametric flow cytometry. Held by TCRdb, this immuneACCESS table contains in-frame sequences only and omits some clones. Under half of the omission traces to an unresolved V gene where checked; the cause of the rest is unknown. The table for this sample lists approximately 24,000 clones; about 88% of them were counted only once. Jointly, the top ten make up about 0.81% of the sample.

This receptor chain uses TRBV7-2 and TRBJ2-5; no confident D gene assignment can be made. This clonotype originated in a woman aged 45-60 years with cholangiocarcinoma. Sequenced material: peripheral blood, taken from a patient treated with photon-based radiotherapy. The CDR3 in this case is CASSLGQKETQYF. At the DNA level, the sequence is TGTGCCAGCAGCTTAGGGCAGAAAGAGACCCAGTACTTC.